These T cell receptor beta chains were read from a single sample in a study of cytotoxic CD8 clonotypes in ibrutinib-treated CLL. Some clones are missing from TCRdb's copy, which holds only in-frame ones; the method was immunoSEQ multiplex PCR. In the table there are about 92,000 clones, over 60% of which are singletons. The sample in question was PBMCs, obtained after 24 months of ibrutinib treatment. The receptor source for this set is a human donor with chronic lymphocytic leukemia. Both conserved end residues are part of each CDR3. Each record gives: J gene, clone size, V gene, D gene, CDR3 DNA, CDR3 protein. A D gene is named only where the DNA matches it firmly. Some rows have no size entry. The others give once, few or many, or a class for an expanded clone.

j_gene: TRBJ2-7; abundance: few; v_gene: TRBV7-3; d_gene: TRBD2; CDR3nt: TGTGCCAGCAGCTTAGGGAGGGTGCGTACCGACAGAAACTACGAGCAGTACTTC; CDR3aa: CASSLGRVRTDRNYEQYF
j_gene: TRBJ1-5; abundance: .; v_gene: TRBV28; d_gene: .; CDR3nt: TGTGCCAGCAGTCTAGCCCGACAGGAGGGGTATCAGCCCCAGCATTTT; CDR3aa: CASSLARQEGYQPQHF
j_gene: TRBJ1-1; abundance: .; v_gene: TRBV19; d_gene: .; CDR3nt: TGTGCCAGTAGTATCCGAGTTTACACTGAAGCTTTCTTT; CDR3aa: CASSIRVYTEAFF
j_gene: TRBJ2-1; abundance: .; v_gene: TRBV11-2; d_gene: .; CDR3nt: TGTGCCAGCAGCCAGTTAAGGTCCTACAATGAGCAGTTCTTC; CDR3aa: CASSQLRSYNEQFF
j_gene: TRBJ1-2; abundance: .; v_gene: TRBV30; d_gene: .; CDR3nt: TGTGCCTGGAGCCCAGAGCACCGCTATGGCTACACCTTC; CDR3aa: CAWSPEHRYGYTF
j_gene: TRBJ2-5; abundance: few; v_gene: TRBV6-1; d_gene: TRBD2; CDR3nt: TGTGCCAGCAGTGAACTCCGCGGGAGCAACCAAGAGACCCAGTACTTC; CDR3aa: CASSELRGSNQETQYF
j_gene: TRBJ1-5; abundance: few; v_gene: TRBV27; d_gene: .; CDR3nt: TGTGCCAGCAGTTTTCTGGGTAGTAGCAATCAGCCCCAGCATTTT; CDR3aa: CASSFLGSSNQPQHF
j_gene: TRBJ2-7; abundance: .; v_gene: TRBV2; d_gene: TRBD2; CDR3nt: TGTGCCAGCAGTGAAGCGGCCGGGACTAGTCTTACCTACGAGCAGTACTTC; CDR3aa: CASSEAAGTSLTYEQYF
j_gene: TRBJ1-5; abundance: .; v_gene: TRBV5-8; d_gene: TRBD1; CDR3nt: TGTGCCAGCAGCCGAGGACAGGGGAATCAGCCCCAGCATTTT; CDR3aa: CASSRGQGNQPQHF
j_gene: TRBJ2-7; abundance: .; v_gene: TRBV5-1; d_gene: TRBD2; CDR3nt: TGCGCCAGCAGGATGCGGGAGGGCCGAGGCGAGCAGTACTTC; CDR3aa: CASRMREGRGEQYF
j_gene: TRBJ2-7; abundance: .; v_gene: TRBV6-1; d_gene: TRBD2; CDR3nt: TGTGCCAGCAGAACCGGGACTAGCGGGAACTACGAGCAGTACTTC; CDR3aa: CASRTGTSGNYEQYF
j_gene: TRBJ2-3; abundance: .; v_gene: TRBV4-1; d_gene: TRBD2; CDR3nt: TGCGCCAGCAGCCCCCACCTAGCGGGGGGAATCGTGTATACGCAGTATTTT; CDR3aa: CASSPHLAGGIVYTQYF
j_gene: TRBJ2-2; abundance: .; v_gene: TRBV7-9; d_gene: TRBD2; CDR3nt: TGTGCCAGCAGCCCGACTAGCGGGAGATGGCCTAACACCGGGGAGCTGTTTTTT; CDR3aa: CASSPTSGRWPNTGELFF
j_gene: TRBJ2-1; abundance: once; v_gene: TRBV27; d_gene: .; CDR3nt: TGTGCCAGCAGCCGCAGACTGTCTGGGGGGCCCTACAATGAGCAGTTCTTC; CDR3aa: CASSRRLSGGPYNEQFF
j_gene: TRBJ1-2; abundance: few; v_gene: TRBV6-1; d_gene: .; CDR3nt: TGTGCCAGCAGTGAAGACCCTCCATATGGCTACACCTTC; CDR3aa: CASSEDPPYGYTF
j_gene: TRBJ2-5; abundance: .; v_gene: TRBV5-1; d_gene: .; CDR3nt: TGCGCCAGCAGCTTGTCAGGGATGGAGACCCAGTACTTC; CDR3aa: CASSLSGMETQYF
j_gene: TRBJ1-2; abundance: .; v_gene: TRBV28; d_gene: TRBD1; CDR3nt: TGTGCCAGTTTTCAGGGGGACAACTATGGCTACACCTTC; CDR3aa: CASFQGDNYGYTF
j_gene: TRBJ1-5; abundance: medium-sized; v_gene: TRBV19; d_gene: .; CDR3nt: TGTGCCAGTAGTGGCCTGGGACAGCCCCAGCATTTT; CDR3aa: CASSGLGQPQHF
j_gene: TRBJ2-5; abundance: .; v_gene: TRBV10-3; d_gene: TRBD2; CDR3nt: TGTGCCATCAGTGGGACTAGCGGGATTGAGGAGACCCAGTACTTC; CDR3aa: CAISGTSGIEETQYF
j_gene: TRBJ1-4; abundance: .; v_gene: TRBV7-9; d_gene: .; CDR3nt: TGTGCCAGCAGCGAGGGAGGACGAGCAACTAATGAAAAACTGTTTTTT; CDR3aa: CASSEGGRATNEKLFF
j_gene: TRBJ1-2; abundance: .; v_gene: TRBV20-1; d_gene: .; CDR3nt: TGCAGTGCTAGAGAAGGGTATGGCTACACCTTC; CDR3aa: CSAREGYGYTF
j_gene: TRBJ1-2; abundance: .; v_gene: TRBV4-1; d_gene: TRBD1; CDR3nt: TGCGCCAGCAGCCAAGGGGGACAGGGATACTATGGCTACACCTTC; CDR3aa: CASSQGGQGYYGYTF
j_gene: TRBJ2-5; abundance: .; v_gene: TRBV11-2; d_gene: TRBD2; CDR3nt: TGTGCCAGCAGCTCCCGACTAGCGGGAGTTGAGACCCAGTACTTC; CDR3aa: CASSSRLAGVETQYF
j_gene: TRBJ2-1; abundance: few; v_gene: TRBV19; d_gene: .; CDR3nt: TGTGCCAGTAGTCCCCCTTACAATGAGCAGTTCTTC; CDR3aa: CASSPPYNEQFF
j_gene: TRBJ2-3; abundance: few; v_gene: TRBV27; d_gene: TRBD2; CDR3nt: TGTGCCAGCAGCACCGGGCACCTAGCGGGAGTTACAGATACGCAGTATTTT; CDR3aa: CASSTGHLAGVTDTQYF
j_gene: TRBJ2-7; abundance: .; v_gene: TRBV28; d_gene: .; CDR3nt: TGTGCCAGCAGTTCAATCTACGAGCAGTACTTC; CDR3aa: CASSSIYEQYF
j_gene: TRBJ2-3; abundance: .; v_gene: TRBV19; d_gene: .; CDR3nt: TGTGCCAGTAGTATAGGCTTTCTCACAGATACGCAGTATTTT; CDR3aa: CASSIGFLTDTQYF
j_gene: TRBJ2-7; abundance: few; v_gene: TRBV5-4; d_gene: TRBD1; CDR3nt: TGTGCCAGCAGGCCCGGACAGGGGGCGCACGAGCAGTACTTC; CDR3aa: CASRPGQGAHEQYF
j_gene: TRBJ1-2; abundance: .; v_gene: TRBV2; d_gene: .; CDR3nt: TGTGCCAGCAAAGGAGGGTCCTCGGGTGGCTACACCTTC; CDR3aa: CASKGGSSGGYTF
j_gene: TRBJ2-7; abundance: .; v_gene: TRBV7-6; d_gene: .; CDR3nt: TGTGCCAGCAGCTTAGACGACGACCAGACTTACGAGCAGTACTTC; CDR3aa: CASSLDDDQTYEQYF
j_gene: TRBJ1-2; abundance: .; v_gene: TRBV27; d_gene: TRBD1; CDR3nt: TGTGCCAGCAGTCCTCAGACAGGGGCGAACTATGGCTACACCTTC; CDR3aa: CASSPQTGANYGYTF
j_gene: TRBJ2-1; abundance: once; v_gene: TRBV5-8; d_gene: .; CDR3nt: TGTGCCAGCAGCTCCTTTAGGCCCAACAATGAGCAGTTCTTC; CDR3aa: CASSSFRPNNEQFF
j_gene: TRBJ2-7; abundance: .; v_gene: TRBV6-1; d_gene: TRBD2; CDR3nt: TGTGCCAGCGGACAGCGGGAGGACTCCTACGAGCAGTACTTC; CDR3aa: CASGQREDSYEQYF
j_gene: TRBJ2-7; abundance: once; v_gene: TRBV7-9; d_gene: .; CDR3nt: TGTGCCAGCAGCCCTGTTAGCGACGAGCAGTACTTC; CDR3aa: CASSPVSDEQYF
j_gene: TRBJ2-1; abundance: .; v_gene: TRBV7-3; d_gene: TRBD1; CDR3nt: TGTGCCAGCAGCGTGGGACAGGGGGAATACAATGAGCAGTTCTTC; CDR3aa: CASSVGQGEYNEQFF
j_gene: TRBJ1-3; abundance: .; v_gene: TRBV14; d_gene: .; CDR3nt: TGTGCCAGCAGCCAAGACTCAGGGTTTGGAAACACCATATATTTT; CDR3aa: CASSQDSGFGNTIYF
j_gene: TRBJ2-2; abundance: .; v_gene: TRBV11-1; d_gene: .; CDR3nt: TGTGCCAGCAGCGCCCACAGGAGGTTAGGCACCGGGGAGCTGTTTTTT; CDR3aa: CASSAHRRLGTGELFF